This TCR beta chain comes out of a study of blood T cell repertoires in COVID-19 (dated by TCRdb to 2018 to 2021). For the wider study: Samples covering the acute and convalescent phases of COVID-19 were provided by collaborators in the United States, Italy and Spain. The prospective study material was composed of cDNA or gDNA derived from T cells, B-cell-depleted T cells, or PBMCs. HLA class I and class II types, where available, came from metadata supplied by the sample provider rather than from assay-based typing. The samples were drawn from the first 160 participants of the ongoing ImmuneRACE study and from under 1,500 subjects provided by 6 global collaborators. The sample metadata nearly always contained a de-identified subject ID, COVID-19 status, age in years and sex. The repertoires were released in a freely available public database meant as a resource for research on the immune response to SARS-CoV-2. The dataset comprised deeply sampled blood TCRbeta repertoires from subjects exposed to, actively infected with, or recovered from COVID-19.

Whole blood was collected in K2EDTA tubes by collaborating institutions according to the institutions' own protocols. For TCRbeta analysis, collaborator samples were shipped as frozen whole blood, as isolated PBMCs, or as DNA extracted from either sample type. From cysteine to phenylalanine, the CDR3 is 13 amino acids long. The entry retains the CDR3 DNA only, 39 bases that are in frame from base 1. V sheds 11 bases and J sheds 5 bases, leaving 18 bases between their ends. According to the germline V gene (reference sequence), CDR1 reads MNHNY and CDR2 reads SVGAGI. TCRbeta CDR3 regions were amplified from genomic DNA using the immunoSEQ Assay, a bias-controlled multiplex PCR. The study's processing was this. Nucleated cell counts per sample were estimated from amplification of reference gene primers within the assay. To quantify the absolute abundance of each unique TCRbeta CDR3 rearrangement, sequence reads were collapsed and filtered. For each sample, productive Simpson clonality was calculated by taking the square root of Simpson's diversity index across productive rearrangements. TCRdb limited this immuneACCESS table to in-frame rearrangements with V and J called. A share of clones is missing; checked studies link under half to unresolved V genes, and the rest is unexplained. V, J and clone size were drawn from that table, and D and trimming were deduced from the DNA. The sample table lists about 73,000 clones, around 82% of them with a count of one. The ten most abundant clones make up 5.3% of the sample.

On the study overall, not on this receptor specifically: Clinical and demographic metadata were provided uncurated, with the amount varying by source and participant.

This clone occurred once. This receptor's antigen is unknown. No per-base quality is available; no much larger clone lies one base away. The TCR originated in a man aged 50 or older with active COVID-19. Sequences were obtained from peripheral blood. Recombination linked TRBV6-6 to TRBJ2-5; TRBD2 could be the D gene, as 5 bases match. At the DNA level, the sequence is TGTGCCTCGACCGGAGGTAGAGAGGAGACCCAGTACTTC. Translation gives CASTGGREETQYF.